This passage covers 24 T cell receptor beta chains from one sample sequenced in a study of blood T cell repertoires in COVID-19. Measured with immunoSEQ multiplex PCR; TCRdb has only the in-frame clones, and not every one. The table records 55,000 to 80,000 clones, approximately 79% of them present only once. Material for sequencing was peripheral blood. The receptors here all came from a woman older than 75 with active or convalescent COVID-19.

The chain employs TRBV5-1 and TRBJ2-6; D perhaps matches TRBD2 (6 bases). Germline V lookup: CDR1 SGHRS, CDR2 YFSETQ. This CDR3 has 18 amino acids. Trimming took 4 bases from V and 3 from J, leaving 20 bases between them. The DNA for the CDR3 is TGCGCCAGCAGCCGCTTGGAGGATGGGACTGGTGGGGCCAACGTCCTGACTTTC. Translation gives CASSRLEDGTGGANVLTF.

This sequence joins TRBV30 and TRBJ1-4; 7 bases are a match to TRBD1. V lost 4 bases and J lost 6; bases outside the gene matches: 5. The length of the CDR3 is 13 residues. Germline values: CDR1 GTSNPN, CDR2 SVGIG (reference sequence). DNA of the CDR3: TGTGCCTGGACAGGGGGATATTATGAAAAACTGTTTTTT. It translates to CAWTGGYYEKLFF.

The rearrangement uses TRBV6-1 and TRBJ1-5; weak D call: TRBD1 (6 bases). V was trimmed by 0 bases and J by 6 bases, leaving 27 bases between them. The V gene's germline CDR1 is MNHNS and CDR2 SASEGT. The CDR3 spans 20 residues. For the CDR3, the DNA is TGTGCCAGCAGTGAAGCTCCATGGTCAGGGGCGTCGGGGCATGGTCAGCCCCAGCATTTT. This sequence encodes CASSEAPWSGASGHGQPQHF.

J is TRBJ2-5 and V is TRBV30, with TRBD1 matching 7 bases. Germline V CDR1 and CDR2: GTSNPN, SVGIG (reference sequence). The junction had 5 bases not matched to a gene; V was cut back by 2 bases and J by 5 bases. The CDR3 sequence is 13 residues long. Here the CDR3 DNA reads TGTGCCTGGAGTCCGACAGGGCCGGAGACCCAGTACTTC. It encodes CAWSPTGPETQYF.

The chain combines TRBV19 with TRBJ2-3; TRBD2 aligns across 12 bases. Looked up from germline, CDR1 is LNHDA and CDR2 is SQIVND (reference sequence). V shed 6 bases, J shed 6 bases, and the junction held 10 bases outside the gene matches. This CDR3 region has 16 residues. This CDR3 reads CASSSRLAGARDTQYF. As DNA, the CDR3 is TGTGCCAGTAGCTCTCGACTAGCGGGGGCGAGGGATACGCAGTATTTT.

V gene TRBV21-1 combines with J gene TRBJ1-3; TRBD1, the table's D call, lacks a check against the DNA. TRBV21-1 is classified as a pseudogene. This CDR3 region has 14 residues. The CDR3 coding sequence is TGTGCCAGCAGCAAAGCCCACTCTGGAAACACCATATATTTT. Protein sequence: CASSKAHSGNTIYF.

The rearrangement links TRBV5-1 to TRBJ1-1, with D hard to call. V gave up 4 bases and J gave up 0 bases, with 13 bases separating them. CDR1 is SGHRS and CDR2 is YFSETQ in the germline V gene. CDR3 length equals 15 residues. The CDR3 here is CASSPTPEMNTEAFF. CDR3 nucleotides: TGCGCCAGCAGCCCCACACCAGAAATGAACACTGAAGCTTTCTTT.

This clone was picked up one time. The rearrangement uses TRBV19 and TRBJ2-1; weak D call: TRBD1 (6 bases). V lost 5 bases and J lost 2, with 13 bases in between. The germline CDR1 and CDR2 sequences are LNHDA and SQIVND (reference sequence). This CDR3 spans 15 amino acids. CDR3 sequence reads: CASSSRTAPYNEQFF. The CDR3 DNA follows: TGTGCCAGTAGTTCCAGGACAGCCCCCTACAATGAGCAGTTCTTC.

The rearrangement joins TRBV5-4 to TRBJ2-3, with D maybe TRBD2 (6 bases). Trimming took off 4 bases at V and 11 bases at J, with 14 bases between the two ends. Germline CDR1 SGHNT, CDR2 YYREEE (reference sequence). The CDR3 covers 12 residues. CDR3 nucleotide sequence: TGTGCCAGCAGCGGGACTCAGGGCCGGCAGTATTTT. Its translation is CASSGTQGRQYF.

The CDR3 region is CASSRDRGQWETQYF. Here the CDR3 DNA reads TGTGCCAGCAGTAGGGACAGGGGGCAGTGGGAGACCCAGTACTTC. This chain uses TRBV2 with TRBJ2-5; TRBD1 aligns across 12 bases. V dropped 5 bases and J dropped 5; count of bases not matched to a gene: 6. The CDR3 is made up of 15 amino acids. CDR1 is SNHLY, CDR2 FYNNEI, per germline.

The V call is TRBV16, the J call TRBJ1-2; a possible D gene is TRBD1 (5 bases). Germline V lookup: CDR1 KGHSY, CDR2 FQNENV. Trimming pared 2 bases from V and 0 bases from J, leaving 13 bases between. CDR3 length: 16 residues. CDR3: CASSQQTGLANYGYTF. CDR3 DNA sequence: TGTGCCAGCAGCCAACAAACAGGACTAGCTAACTATGGCTACACCTTC.

This clone turned up a few times. This chain uses TRBV5-1 with TRBJ1-4, with D possibly being TRBD1 (5 bases). The CDR3 runs to 14 residues. V lost 0 bases and J lost 4, with 7 bases in between. CDR1 and CDR2 (germline): SGHRS, YFSETQ. The CDR3 loop is CASSLGDFNEKLFF. In nucleotides, the CDR3 is TGCGCCAGCAGCTTGGGGGACTTTAATGAAAAACTGTTTTTT.

The chain joins TRBV7-8 to TRBJ2-7; possibly TRBD2 for D (5 bases). V gave up 2 bases and J gave up 0 bases, with 11 bases separating them. The germline V gene has CDR1 SGHVS and CDR2 FQNEAQ. The CDR3 is made up of 15 amino acids. CDR3 DNA sequence: TGTGCCAGCAGCTTACGTTCGGGATTCTCCTACGAGCAGTACTTC. Encoded protein: CASSLRSGFSYEQYF.

As concerns this clone: The limits of the CDR3 on the DNA are not certain, so only TCRdb's listed CDR3 is given. J is TRBJ1-1 and V is TRBV10-1; no DNA check was done on the table's D call, TRBD1. Per the germline V gene, CDR1 is WNHNN and CDR2 is SYGVQD (reference sequence). The CDR3 length is 13 residues, termini included. This CDR3 is CASSEWAQGTHIF.

In its sample, this clone was seen a few times. Here the CDR3 DNA reads TGTGCCAGCAGCTCCCGTCCCGGGACTAGTTTAATATTGAATGAGCAGTTCTTC. It encodes CASSSRPGTSLILNEQFF. The chain joins TRBV11-3 to TRBJ2-1; 8 nucleotides align to TRBD2. V lost 4 bases to trimming and J lost 7 bases; unmatched junction nucleotides: 18. CDR1 is SGHNT, CDR2 YENEEA, per germline. The CDR3 extends over 18 amino acids.

This CDR3 is CASSLRQGPYEQYF. The DNA for the CDR3 is TGTGCCAGCAGTCTTAGACAGGGACCCTACGAGCAGTACTTC. This chain uses TRBV6-6 with TRBJ2-7; 7 bases match TRBD1. This CDR3 is built from 14 residues. J was trimmed by 2 bases and V by 5 bases; bases with no gene match: 6. Germline V CDR1 and CDR2: MNHNY, SVGAGI (reference sequence).

This clone occurred a few times. This sequence joins TRBV29-1 and TRBJ1-1; D possibly corresponds to TRBD1 (6 bases). V lost 3 bases, J lost 10 bases, and 12 bases lay in between. The CDR3 runs 11 residues. Looked up from germline, CDR1 is SQVTM and CDR2 is ANQGSEA. CDR3 bases: TGCAGCGTTGAGTTTGGACAGATAGCTTTCTTT. Its protein is CSVEFGQIAFF.

V usage is TRBV5-1 and J usage is TRBJ1-4; 8 bases align to TRBD1. The junction had 10 bases not matched to a gene; V was cut back by 2 bases and J by 7 bases. Germline V gene sequence: CDR1 SGHRS, CDR2 YFSETQ. The CDR3 has 16 amino acids. The CDR3 sequence: CASSFLTGALSEKLFF. The CDR3 DNA reads as TGCGCCAGCAGCTTCTTGACAGGGGCGCTTAGTGAAAAACTGTTTTTT.

The V call is TRBV5-1, the J call TRBJ1-1, with 8 bases aligning to TRBD1. Unmatched junction bases numbered 2, after V lost 3 bases and J lost 1 base. The CDR3 is made up of 14 amino acids. Germline-derived CDR1 and CDR2 are SGHRS and YFSETQ. The CDR3 bases are TGCGCCAGCAGCTGGGACAGGCGGAACACTGAAGCTTTCTTT. It yields the protein CASSWDRRNTEAFF.

This clone occurred once. V and J are TRBV13 and TRBJ2-3, with 8 bases that match TRBD2. Trimming cost V 3 bases and J 4 bases; bases outside gene matches: 6. The CDR3 is made up of 15 amino acids. CDR1 and CDR2 (germline): PRHDT, FYEKMQ (reference sequence). The CDR3 coding sequence is TGTGCCAGCAGCTTCACTAGCGGAGGGGCAGATACGCAGTATTTT. Residues: CASSFTSGGADTQYF.

The rearrangement uses TRBV18 and TRBJ2-7; 7 bases align to TRBD1. This CDR3 contains 14 residues. J gave up 2 bases and V 4 bases, and 5 bases lay outside the gene matches. Germline V gene sequence: CDR1 KGHSH, CDR2 LQKENI. CDR3 DNA: TGTGCCAGCTCACTGACGACAGGGACCTACGAGCAGTACTTC. This codes for CASSLTTGTYEQYF.

This clone was counted a few times. CDR3 nucleotides: TGCGCCAGCAGCTTGAAGTCGGGGGTTGAAGCTTTCTTT. Protein sequence: CASSLKSGVEAFF. This chain links TRBV5-1 with TRBJ1-1, with D possibly being TRBD1 (5 bases). This CDR3 contains 13 residues. CDR1 is SGHRS, CDR2 YFSETQ, per germline. V was clipped by 1 base and J by 7 bases, with 11 bases between them. Full variable domain (remainder filled in from reference TRBV5-1 and TRBJ1-1): KAGVTQTPRYLIKTRGQQVTLSCSPISGHRSVSWYQQTPGQGLQFLFEYFSETQRNKGNFPGRFSGRQFSNSRSEMNVSTLELGDSALYLCASSLKSGVEAFFGQGTRLTVV.

This rearrangement joins TRBV5-1 to TRBJ1-2; TRBD1 matches at 8 bases. The CDR3 spans 15 residues. Trimming at V came to 0 bases and at J to 7 bases, leaving 8 bases not matched to a gene. Germline loops: CDR1 SGHRS, CDR2 YFSETQ. CDR3 residues: CASSLEGSGGGGYTF. The CDR3 DNA is TGCGCCAGCAGCTTGGAAGGTTCAGGGGGCGGTGGCTACACCTTC.

This clone was seen more than once but under ten times. J is TRBJ1-5 and V is TRBV12-3 or TRBV12-4; D not certain. Trimming removed 8 bases at V and 0 bases at J, with 8 bases between. This CDR3 has 13 residues. The CDR3 here is CASGQVSNQPQHF. CDR3 nucleotides: TGTGCCAGCGGGCAGGTTAGCAATCAGCCCCAGCATTTT.